This T cell receptor (beta chain) was sequenced for a study of CD8+ T cells in alopecia areata (dated by TCRdb to the late 2010s). Concerning the study at large: Treated patients were enrolled in an open-label pilot trial of oral tofacitinib at 5 to 10 mg twice daily for moderate-to-severe alopecia areata. On the human side, TCRbeta sequencing was run on scalp tissue and on sorted CD4+ and CD8+ peripheral blood T cells from healthy controls and from alopecia areata patients with either patchy or totalis/universalis disease. Biopsies were taken from tofacitinib-treated patients at baseline and again at 4 and 24 weeks into treatment, and several of those patients also had a later scalp biopsy. TCRbeta CDR3 regions were amplified by immunoSEQ multiplex PCR using 35 Vbeta forward and 13 Jbeta reverse primers. Clonality in the scalp was compared among normal scalp (n=4), patchy alopecia areata scalp (n=8), and alopecia totalis/universalis scalp (n=8). RNA came from the PAXgene miRNA kit for fixed scalp, the miRNeasy kit for PBMCs, and the RNeasy kit for mouse skin. Tofacitinib was given for 6 to 18 months, followed by 6 months of follow-up off drug to assess delayed response and recurrence. The study used high-throughput TCRbeta sequencing to examine T cell clonal expansion in alopecia areata, in both the C3H/HeJ mouse model and human patients.

Note on this clone: Its antigen remains undetermined. Within one base of it there is no much larger clone, and no base qualities were kept. Other DNA sequences in the same sample also yield this CDR3.

The time point tag for this specimen amounts to: baseline before oral tofacitinib. From alopecia areata patients, peripheral blood was collected along with lesional scalp punch biopsies. PBMCs were isolated by density centrifugation and stained for CD3, CD4 and CD8, after which CD4+ and CD8+ T cells were sorted on a FACSAria. Libraries were built with the immunoSEQ multiplex PCR assay. RNA was extracted from all samples and reverse transcribed into cDNA, which served as template for TCR sequencing. First-strand cDNA was synthesized with SuperScript III using a 2:1 mix of oligo-dT and random hexamers. A synthetic immune receptor repertoire was used to assess amplification bias, and residual bias was removed computationally. Turning to the authors' computational methods: Raw reads were preprocessed to remove errors, and CDR3 was defined according to IMGT conventions as the region from the conserved cysteine to phenylalanine. Clonality was computed as 1 minus the Shannon entropy, with the entropy normalized by log2 of the number of productive unique TCRs. CD4 or CD8 identity of scalp clones was inferred by cross-referencing scalp TCRbeta sequences with sorted blood CD4 and CD8 repertoires. As stored in TCRdb, this immuneACCESS dataset retains in-frame rearrangements with V and J assigned. A fraction of the clones does not appear; measured against another copy, unresolved V genes explain less than half of the discrepancy, and the remainder lacks a known reason. The D gene and trimming were derived from the DNA, and the V and J assignments and clone size from that table. The sample table contains 140,000 to 150,000 clones; only one count was recorded for roughly 62% of them. The ten largest clonotypes hold under 6.5% of the sample.

Summary of the overall study and its limitations: Shared TCR sequences between patients were less evident than in mice, which may be partly attributable to HLA diversity in the patient population. Compared with normal scalp, lesional scalp, particularly in alopecia totalis/universalis, had higher clonality and more expanded CD8+ clones, which suggests antigenic drive. Resident alphabeta T cells in normal human skin are also sequenced, complicating scalp TCR repertoire analysis, unlike mouse skin dominated by gammadelta T cells.

The germline V gene sets CDR1 to LGHNA and CDR2 to YSLEER. Unmatched junction bases come to 2, with V trimmed by 1 base and J by 5 bases. The CDR3 measures 14 amino acids from cysteine to phenylalanine. Only the CDR3 portion is preserved as DNA: 42 bases, with reading frame beginning at the first base. The sequencing used CD4+ T cells sorted from blood, collected at week 0. Rearrangement joined TRBV4-3 to TRBJ1-2, and 9 bases in between align with TRBD1. The sequence was collected from a human donor with alopecia areata. In nucleotides, the sequence is TGCGCCAGCAGCCAAGGCGACAGGGGGTATGGCTACACCTTC. This translates into CASSQGDRGYGYTF.